Listed below are T cell receptor beta chains from one sample, sequenced in a study of identical twins. A single record per CDR3 protein comes from TCRdb applying MiXCR to the 5' RACE reads. This table holds roughly 720,000 distinct CDR3 sequences, 15% to 20% found once. The data were also submitted as part of a second study, on T cells expressing NK-cell markers.

The sample consisted of PBMCs. The receptor set was obtained from a woman aged 18-29 years in good health. The CDR3 runs from the conserved cysteine through the conserved F or W. The D gene is left open where the match is weak. Some rows have no size entry. The others give once, few or many, or a class for an expanded clone.

.	TRBV15	.	TRBJ1-1	TGTGCCACCAGCGTGGGGACCTGGGACACTGAAGCTTTCTTT	CATSVGTWDTEAFF
few	TRBV7-6	.	TRBJ2-7	TGTGCCAGCAGCTTAAGGGCGGAGGGGATCTCCTACGAGCAGTACTTC	CASSLRAEGISYEQYF
.	TRBV29-1	TRBD2	TRBJ2-1	TGCAGCGTTAGTTTCCTAGCGGGGGATCGTGAGCAGTTCTTC	CSVSFLAGDREQFF
many	TRBV12-3/TRBV12-4	.	TRBJ1-2	TGTGCCAGCAGTCCTTCGAAACAGGGATTCAACTATGGCTACACCTTC	CASSPSKQGFNYGYTF
few	TRBV11-2	.	TRBJ2-5	TGTGCCAGCAGCTTAGAGAGACCGCAAGAGACCCAGTACTTC	CASSLERPQETQYF
once	TRBV7-9	.	TRBJ2-7	TGTGCCAGCAGCTTAGTCGGGAGTGAGCACGAGCAGTACTTC	CASSLVGSEHEQYF
.	TRBV10-3	TRBD2	TRBJ2-5	TGTGCCATCAGTCTAAAGCGGGAGCTCGGGGAGACCCAGTACTTC	CAISLKRELGETQYF
few	TRBV5-4	.	TRBJ1-1	TGTGCCAGCAGCTTCGACATAATGAACACTGAAGCTTTCTTT	CASSFDIMNTEAFF
.	TRBV12-3/TRBV12-4	.	TRBJ2-2	TGTGCCAGCAGATCTGGGACGGGAAATGTTGGGACGCACACCGGGGAGCTGTTTTTT	CASRSGTGNVGTHTGELFF
.	TRBV15	.	TRBJ2-3	TGTGCAACCCTTGGATACACAGATACGCAGTATTTT	CATLGYTDTQYF
many	TRBV20-1	.	TRBJ1-1	TGCAGTGCTACGCGTCCCCTTAGGGGGAGTGATACTGAAGCTTTCTTT	CSATRPLRGSDTEAFF
.	TRBV7-6	TRBD2	TRBJ2-7	TGTGCCAGCAGCTTAGTGATAGCGGGAGTAGTCCCCGACGAGCAGTACTTC	CASSLVIAGVVPDEQYF
few	TRBV7-9	.	TRBJ2-1	TGTGCCAGCAGCTTAGTAGTAGGGGGGCGCGCGGAGCAGTTCTTC	CASSLVVGGRAEQFF
few	TRBV5-1	.	TRBJ2-7	TGCGCCAGCAGCCCAGGACACACTGACTCCTACGAGCAGTACTTC	CASSPGHTDSYEQYF
few	TRBV10-3	.	TRBJ2-7	TGTGCCATCAGTGACGATGGGTACTCCTACGAGCAGTACTTC	CAISDDGYSYEQYF
.	TRBV28	.	TRBJ2-3	TGTGCCAGCAGCCCCCGGGGGCCACAGTTCTCTAGCACAGATACGCAGTATTTT	CASSPRGPQFSSTDTQYF
.	TRBV25-1	TRBD1	TRBJ2-1	TGTGCCAGCAAGCTGACAGGGGGCGAGGGTGAGCAGTTCTTC	CASKLTGGEGEQFF
few	TRBV7-3	.	TRBJ2-3	TGTGCCAGCAGCCCACGACCCCGAGCAGATACGCAGTATTTT	CASSPRPRADTQYF
.	TRBV7-2	TRBD2	TRBJ2-3	TGTGCCAGCAGCTTAGTGCTAGCGGGAGCCACAGATACGCAGTATTTT	CASSLVLAGATDTQYF
.	TRBV15	TRBD1	TRBJ2-5	TGTGCCACCAGCGTCCAGCTTCCCGGGACAGGCCAAGAGACCCAGTACTTC	CATSVQLPGTGQETQYF
many	TRBV6-5	.	TRBJ1-2	TGTGCCAGCAGTTACCACACCGAGATCTATGGCTACACCTTC	CASSYHTEIYGYTF
.	TRBV24-1	.	TRBJ2-3	TGTGCCACCAGTGATTTGAAGGTGAATACGCAGTATTTT	CATSDLKVNTQYF
many	TRBV12-3/TRBV12-4	.	TRBJ1-2	TGTGCCAGCAGTTTAGCGCCCCTCAGGGGAGGAGAAGGCTACACCTTC	CASSLAPLRGGEGYTF
few	TRBV6-1	TRBD2	TRBJ2-3	TGTGCCAGCAATCGTCTAGCGGGAGCAGGGGATACGCAGTATTTT	CASNRLAGAGDTQYF
.	TRBV27	TRBD1	TRBJ2-2	TGTGCCAGCAGTTTGGGGGAGGGACAGGGGATTCGTGGCGGGGAGCTGTTTTTT	CASSLGEGQGIRGGELFF
many	TRBV7-2	TRBD1	TRBJ2-1	TGTGCCAGCAGCTCCTCCGGACAGGGGGTCCATGAGCAGTTCTTC	CASSSSGQGVHEQFF